This TCR beta chain emerged from a study of blood T cell repertoires in COVID-19. CDR1 is MNHEY, CDR2 SVGEGT, per germline. The CDR3 is 12 residues long. Living in 24 US areas, the participants were between about 18 and 100 years of age. Each recovered donor of Cohort 3 presented with two negative PCRs, clearance, or symptom resolution. Only one count was recorded for this clone. The junction differs from germline at one of its ends, possibly a read error. Sequenced by immunoSEQ multiplex PCR; TCRdb stores in-frame clones only, minus some. The table shows 350,000 to 400,000 clones, with 75% to 90% occurring only once.

This TCR came from a man younger than 35 who had recovered from COVID-19. The chain combines TRBV6-2 or TRBV6-3 with TRBJ2-5, with 7 positions matching TRBD1. Sequenced input: PBMCs or T cells enriched from blood (not recorded which). The CDR3 loop reads CANSRGRETQYF. The CDR3 DNA sequence: TGTGCCAACAGTAGGGGGCGAGAGACCCAGTACTTC.